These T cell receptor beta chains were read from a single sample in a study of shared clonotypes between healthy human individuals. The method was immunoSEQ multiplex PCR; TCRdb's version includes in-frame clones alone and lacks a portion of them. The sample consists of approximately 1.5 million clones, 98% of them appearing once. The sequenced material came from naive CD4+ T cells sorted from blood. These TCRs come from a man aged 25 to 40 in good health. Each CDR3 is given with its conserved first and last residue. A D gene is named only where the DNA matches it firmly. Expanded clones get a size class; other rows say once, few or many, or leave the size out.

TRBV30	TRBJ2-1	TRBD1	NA	CAWSKGQGSGQFF	TGTGCCTGGAGTAAGGGACAGGGTTCCGGGCAGTTCTTC
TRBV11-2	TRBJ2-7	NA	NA	CASSADGARNEQYF	TGTGCCAGCAGCGCCGACGGGGCTAGAAACGAGCAGTACTTC
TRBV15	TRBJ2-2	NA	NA	CATSRLKYRTAGELFF	TGTGCCACCAGCAGATTGAAATATAGGACAGCCGGGGAGCTGTTTTTT
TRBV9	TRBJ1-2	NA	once	CASSISPGTNYGYTF	TGTGCCAGCAGCATCTCACCCGGGACAAACTATGGCTACACCTTC
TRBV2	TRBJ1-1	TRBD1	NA	CASSRQQRGTVEPPF	TGTGCCAGCAGCCGGCAGCAGAGGGGGACAGTAGAGCCGCCCTTT
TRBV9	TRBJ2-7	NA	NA	CASSVGQHSYEQYF	TGTGCCAGCAGCGTAGGACAGCACTCCTACGAGCAGTACTTC
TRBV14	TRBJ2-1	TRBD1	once	CASSQTGTDDNEQFF	TGTGCCAGCAGCCAGACCGGGACAGACGACAATGAGCAGTTCTTC
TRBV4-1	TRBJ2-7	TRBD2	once	CASSQGGGTPHPSSYEQYF	TGCGCCAGCAGCCAAGGGGGGGGGACGCCGCACCCAAGCTCCTACGAGCAGTACTTC
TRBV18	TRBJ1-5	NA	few	CASSRDSNQPQHF	TGTGCCAGCTCACGGGACAGCAATCAGCCCCAGCATTTT
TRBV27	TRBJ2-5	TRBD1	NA	CASSSPKRLPGTGGQETQYF	TGTGCCAGCAGTTCCCCGAAGAGACTCCCCGGTACAGGGGGCCAAGAGACCCAGTACTTC
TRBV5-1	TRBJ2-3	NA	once	CASRYRQEATDTQYF	TGCGCCAGCAGATATAGACAGGAGGCGACAGATACGCAGTATTTT
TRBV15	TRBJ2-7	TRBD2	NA	CATSRGGGSSYEQYF	TGTGCCACCAGCAGAGGAGGCGGGAGCTCCTACGAGCAGTACTTC
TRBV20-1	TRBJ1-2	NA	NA	CSATSFGGYTF	TGCAGTGCTACCAGTTTTGGTGGCTACACCTTC
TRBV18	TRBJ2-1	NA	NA	CASSPLAGNYNEQFF	TGTGCCAGCTCACCACTAGCAGGGAATTACAATGAGCAGTTCTTC
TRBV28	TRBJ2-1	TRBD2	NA	CASRYSGRGPEGEQFF	TGTGCCAGCAGATATAGCGGGAGGGGACCCGAGGGGGAGCAGTTCTTC
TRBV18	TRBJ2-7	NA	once	CASSSLRGAYEQYF	TGTGCCAGCTCAAGCTTGCGGGGCGCCTACGAGCAGTACTTC
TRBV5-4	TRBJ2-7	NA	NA	CASSHPDSEQYF	TGTGCCAGCAGCCACCCGGACAGCGAGCAGTACTTC
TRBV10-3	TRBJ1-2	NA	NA	CAISESVGGGYGYTF	TGTGCCATCAGTGAGTCGGTCGGAGGGGGGTATGGCTACACCTTC
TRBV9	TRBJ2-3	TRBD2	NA	CASSVVAGFNTDTQYF	TGTGCCAGCAGCGTAGTAGCGGGCTTCAACACAGATACGCAGTATTTT
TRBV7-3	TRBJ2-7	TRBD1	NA	CASSLDRADYEQYF	TGTGCCAGCAGCTTGGACAGGGCCGACTACGAGCAGTACTTC
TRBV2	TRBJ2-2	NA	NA	CASSERRVTGELFF	TGTGCCAGCAGTGAACGGAGGGTCACCGGGGAGCTGTTTTTT
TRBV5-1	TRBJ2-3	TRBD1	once	CASSFQGAPDTQYF	TGCGCCAGCAGCTTCCAGGGGGCCCCAGATACGCAGTATTTT
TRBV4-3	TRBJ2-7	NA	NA	CASSQEARGTYEQYF	TGCGCCAGCAGCCAAGAAGCTCGGGGGACCTACGAGCAGTACTTC
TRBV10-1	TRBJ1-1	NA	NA	CASSATLDTEAFF	TGCGCCAGCAGCGCCACTCTGGACACTGAAGCTTTCTTT
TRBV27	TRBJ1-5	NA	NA	CASSLQKQGHQPQHF	TGTGCCAGCAGTTTACAAAAACAGGGCCACCAGCCCCAGCATTTT
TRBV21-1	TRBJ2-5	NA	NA	CASSKSWGETQYF	TGTGCCAGCAGCAAGTCGTGGGGAGAGACCCAGTACTTC
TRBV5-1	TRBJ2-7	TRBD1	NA	CASSLRTGNYEQYF	TGCGCCAGCAGCTTGAGGACAGGTAACTACGAGCAGTACTTC
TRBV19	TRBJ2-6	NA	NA	CASSRKGPGANVLTF	TGTGCCAGTAGTCGAAAGGGTCCTGGGGCCAACGTCCTGACTTTC
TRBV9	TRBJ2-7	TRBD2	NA	CASSVGTSVYEQYF	TGTGCCAGCAGCGTTGGGACTAGCGTCTACGAGCAGTACTTC
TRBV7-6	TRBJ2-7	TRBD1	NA	CASSLGQGDYEQYF	TGTGCCAGCAGCCTAGGACAGGGTGACTACGAGCAGTACTTC
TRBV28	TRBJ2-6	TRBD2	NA	CASSLVRRGTHSGANVLTF	TGTGCCAGCAGTTTAGTCCGGCGGGGGACCCACTCTGGGGCCAACGTCCTGACTTTC
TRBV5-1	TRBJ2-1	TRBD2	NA	CASSLLAGGSSYNEQFF	TGCGCCAGCAGCTTGTTAGCGGGAGGGAGCTCCTACAATGAGCAGTTCTTC
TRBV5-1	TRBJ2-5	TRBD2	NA	CASSLAGTSGRETQYF	TGCGCCAGCAGCTTGGCCGGGACTAGCGGGAGAGAGACCCAGTACTTC
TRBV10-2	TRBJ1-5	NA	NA	CASSTQGDQPQHF	TGCGCCAGCAGTACTCAGGGCGATCAGCCCCAGCATTTT
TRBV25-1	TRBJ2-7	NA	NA	CATSKVSYEQYF	TGTGCCACCTCGAAGGTCTCATACGAGCAGTACTTC
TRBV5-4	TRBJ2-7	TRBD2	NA	CASSLPGTSDEQYF	TGTGCCAGCAGCTTGCCAGGGACTAGCGACGAGCAGTACTTC
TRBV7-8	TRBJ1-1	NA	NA	CASSVGGVGWAFF	TGTGCCAGCAGCGTAGGGGGAGTCGGCTGGGCTTTCTTT
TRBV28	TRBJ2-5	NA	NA	CASSLNVPGKQETQYF	TGTGCCAGCAGTTTAAACGTCCCCGGAAAACAAGAGACCCAGTACTTC
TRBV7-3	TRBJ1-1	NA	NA	CASSFGRDTEAFF	TGTGCCAGCAGCTTTGGGCGGGACACTGAAGCTTTCTTT